There are many counts of the clone carrying this T cell receptor (beta chain). The source of the sample is a study of T cells in Graves' hyperthyroidism and ophthalmopathy. Amplification targeted TCR beta CDR3 regions from RNA transcripts. HTBI primers were the set used in a first-round RT-PCR of the TCR CDR3. TCRdb passed the multiplex PCR reads through MiXCR, listing each CDR3 protein once. The profile shows more than 550,000 distinct CDR3 sequences, 18% of them singletons. A 10 ml volume of fresh peripheral blood provided the PBMCs. CDR3 length: 14 residues. Germline values: CDR1 MNHEY, CDR2 SVGAGI. Trimming pared 0 bases from V and 6 bases from J, leaving 11 bases between.

This chain links TRBV6-5 with TRBJ1-2; D remains unclear. This TCR derives from a woman between 45 and 65 years old with Graves' hyperthyroidism that later progressed to Graves' ophthalmopathy. Sequencing was carried out using blood. The CDR3 bases are TGTGCCAGCAGTTACTCGACGCAGGCCGATGGCTACACCTTC. As protein: CASSYSTQADGYTF.